There are a few counts of the clone carrying this T cell receptor beta chain. Its target is not known. MiXCR was run by TCRdb on the 5' RACE reads, yielding one entry per CDR3 protein. The sample lists a few hundred thousand distinct CDR3 sequences, about a fifth occurring once. Germline values: CDR1 SEHNR, CDR2 FQNEAQ (reference sequence). The CDR3 contains 13 residues. V lost 3 bases, J lost 5 bases, and 10 bases lay in between. This sample is drawn from a study of T-cell memory formation after mild COVID-19. As for the study in general: Largely, TCR clusters stayed within a single donor. The study, taken as a whole, reports: Pre-infection memory harbored some responding clones, suggesting cross-reactive memory joined.

The material sequenced was PBMCs or a T cell subset sorted from them (not recorded which). This chain joins TRBV7-9 and TRBJ1-2; D is unclear. The receptor comes from an adult woman who had mild COVID-19 (a few samples of this study predate the infection). Cell type and time point are not known. In nucleotides, the CDR3 is TGTGCCAGCAGCTTTGACGGATTTTATGGCTACACCTTC. It is translated as CASSFDGFYGYTF.